Following are 4 T cell receptor beta chains from one sample sequenced in a study of OX40 agonist ivuxolimab in advanced cancers. Sequencing was performed with immunoSEQ multiplex PCR; in TCRdb, only in-frame clones are kept and a portion is missing. This table holds about 40,000 clones, over 80% found once. The sample consisted of CD4+ or CD8+ T cells sorted from blood, taken in a trial of the OX40 agonist ivuxolimab. These receptors all come from an adult with an advanced solid tumor such as melanoma, head and neck, liver or kidney cancer.

V and J are TRBV30 and TRBJ2-7, with 7 bases that match TRBD2. Germline V CDR1 and CDR2: GTSNPN, SVGIG (reference sequence). The CDR3 totals 15 residues. The V gene end was trimmed by 3 bases and the J gene end by 1 base; junction bases not matched to a gene: 9. The DNA of the CDR3 is TGTGCCTGGAGGGATCTTGACGGGGGGTCCTACGAGCAGTACTTC. The encoded protein is CAWRDLDGGSYEQYF.

The rearrangement links TRBV9 to TRBJ2-7; tentatively, D is TRBD1 (5 bases). The CDR3 runs to 14 residues. Trimming took 0 bases from V and 2 from J, leaving 9 bases between them. CDR1 is SGDLS, CDR2 YYNGEE, per germline. CDR3 nucleotides: TGTGCCAGCAGCGTAGGACAGACTCCCTACGAGCAGTACTTC. This translates into CASSVGQTPYEQYF.

The chain recombines TRBV18 with TRBJ1-1; D not resolved. This CDR3 contains 14 residues. V was trimmed by 4 bases and J by 0 bases, leaving 9 bases between them. Germline assignment: CDR1 KGHSH and CDR2 LQKENI. CDR3 residues: CASSLGPMNTEAFF. The CDR3, as DNA: TGTGCCAGCTCACTCGGACCGATGAACACTGAAGCTTTCTTT.

The chain carries TRBV7-8 and TRBJ2-6; possible D gene TRBD1, 6 bases. Germline-derived CDR1 and CDR2 are SGHVS and FQNEAQ. Trimming took 4 bases from V and 2 from J, leaving 9 bases between them. There are 15 residues in the CDR3. CDR3 sequence reads: CASSYRVPGANVLTF. CDR3 DNA: TGTGCCAGCAGCTACAGGGTTCCTGGGGCCAACGTCCTGACTTTC.